These 21 T cell receptor beta chains share one sample of origin, sequenced in a study of blood T cells in healthy people across ages. A second PCR, run for about 7 to 11 cycles, used a sample-barcoded 5' primer plus a J-beta primer mix. MiXCR, applied by TCRdb to the 5' RACE reads, yields one record per CDR3 protein. The profile shows about 720,000 distinct CDR3 sequences, 25% of them singletons. In addition, the sample was reused for a study of T cells of mothers and their children.

What was sequenced was blood. Receptors originate from a boy between 10 and 17 years old in good health.

A few counts support this clonotype. The rearrangement uses TRBV30 and TRBJ2-5; no firm D call. Germline CDR1 is GTSNPN and CDR2 is SVGIG (reference sequence). V lost 7 bases, J lost 2 bases, and 8 bases lay in between. The CDR3 totals 11 residues. The CDR3 protein is CASTVQETQYF. As DNA, the CDR3 is TGTGCCTCGACTGTGCAAGAGACCCAGTACTTC. The full variable domain, in which reference TRBV30 and TRBJ2-5 provide the parts outside the CDR3, is SQTIHQWPATLVQPVGSPLSLECTVEGTSNPNLYWYRQAAGRGLQLLFYSVGIGQISSEVPQNLSASRPQDRQFILSSKKLLLSDSGFYLCASTVQETQYFGPGTRLLVL.

This clonotype was seen a handful of times. The chain links TRBV10-3 to TRBJ1-1; 9 nucleotides align to TRBD1. V was pared by 5 bases and J by 1 base, with 2 bases of the junction left unmatched. CDR3 length: 14 residues. Germline V lookup: CDR1 ENHRY, CDR2 SYGVKD. The CDR3 loop reads CAISQQGANTEAFF. Here the CDR3 DNA reads TGTGCCATCAGTCAACAGGGGGCGAACACTGAAGCTTTCTTT.

This clonotype showed up just a few times. V is TRBV6-1 and J is TRBJ2-7; D may match TRBD1 or TRBD2 (5 bases each). This CDR3 has 12 amino acids. V gave up 8 bases and J gave up 8 bases, with 16 bases separating them. Germline lookup yields CDR1 MNHNS and CDR2 SASEGT. The DNA for the CDR3 is TGTGCCAGCGGGGGTACGATAAGCCAGCAGTACTTC. This gives the protein CASGGTISQQYF.

The V call is TRBV15, the J call TRBJ2-4, with a weak D call TRBD2 (5 bases). V shed 4 bases and J shed 0 bases, with 13 bases lying between them. From germline, CDR1 is LNHNV and CDR2 YYDKDF (reference sequence). The length of the CDR3 is 16 residues. The CDR3 protein is CATSNGERGAKNIQYF. The CDR3 region has the DNA TGTGCCACCAGCAACGGGGAGCGCGGAGCCAAAAACATTCAGTACTTC.

There are a few counts of this clonotype. V usage is TRBV9 and J usage is TRBJ2-1; D is possibly TRBD2 (6 bases). V was pared by 4 bases and J by 3 bases, with 20 bases between. Germline lookup yields CDR1 SGDLS and CDR2 YYNGEE. The CDR3 covers 17 residues. The DNA for the CDR3 is TGTGCCAGCAGCCCTCGTAGAGTAGCGGACGACTACAATGAGCAGTTCTTC. As protein: CASSPRRVADDYNEQFF.

This clonotype was detected only a few times. The genes are TRBV6-5 and TRBJ1-2, with D possibly TRBD1 on 6 matching bases. Germline CDR1 and CDR2: MNHEY and SVGAGI. With 6 bases removed from V and 1 base from J, the gap between germline ends came to 15 bases. The CDR3 loop spans 15 amino acids. CDR3 sequence reads: CASRDPQGNNYGYTF. CDR3 coding DNA: TGTGCCAGCAGAGATCCACAGGGAAATAACTATGGCTACACCTTC.

The CDR3 DNA reads as TGTGCCAGCAGCTCGGCGGAGGTCTACAATGAGCAGTTCTTC. This encodes CASSSAEVYNEQFF. V is TRBV9 and J is TRBJ2-5, with a possible D match to TRBD2 (5 bases). The J call may be faulty, since TRBJ2-1 better matches the DNA end. This CDR3 has 14 amino acids. Germline V CDR1 and CDR2: SGDLS, YYNGEE.

This chain joins TRBV12-3 or TRBV12-4 and TRBJ2-3; TRBD2 agrees at 8 bases. The CDR3 loop spans 13 amino acids. V shed 7 bases and J 6 bases; nucleotides not matched to a gene: 6. The CDR3 sequence: CASTVAGGDTQYF. The CDR3 bases are TGTGCCAGCACTGTCGCGGGGGGTGATACGCAGTATTTT.

This chain joins TRBV24-1 and TRBJ2-5; 14 nucleotides agree with TRBD2. The length of the CDR3 is 17 residues. V lost 7 bases, J lost 2 bases, and 8 bases stayed unmatched. The V gene's germline CDR1 is KGHDR and CDR2 SFDVKD. CDR3 bases: TGTGCCACCAGCGGGACTAGCGGGGGTATTGTACAAGAGACCCAGTACTTC. Translating gives CATSGTSGGIVQETQYF.

This rearrangement joins TRBV4-3 to TRBJ2-3; tentatively, D is TRBD2 (5 bases). Deletions cut 1 base from V and 6 bases from J, with 14 bases between. Germline V gene lookup returns CDR1 LGHNA and CDR2 YSLEER. The CDR3 is made up of 15 amino acids. The CDR3 coding sequence is TGCGCCAGCAGCCAAGGTCTAGCTGGGTTGGATACGCAGTATTTT. It codes for CASSQGLAGLDTQYF.

The chain recombines TRBV6-6 with TRBJ1-1, with 8 bases fitting TRBD1. V dropped 4 bases and J dropped 5; count of bases not matched to a gene: 6. The CDR3 extends over 14 amino acids. Germline assignment: CDR1 MNHNY and CDR2 SVGAGI (reference sequence). Here the CDR3 reads CASSSTGEFTEAFF. DNA for the CDR3: TGTGCCAGCAGTTCGACAGGGGAGTTTACTGAAGCTTTCTTT.

This clonotype was seen only a few times. V is TRBV2 and J is TRBJ1-5, with D possibly being TRBD1 (5 bases). V lost 2 bases, J lost 0 bases, and 11 bases lay in between. The CDR3 has 16 amino acids. Germline V lookup: CDR1 SNHLY, CDR2 FYNNEI. This chain's CDR3 is CASSESAGSSNQPQHF. In nucleotides, the CDR3 is TGTGCCAGCAGTGAAAGCGCAGGGAGTAGCAATCAGCCCCAGCATTTT.

The table lists this clonotype with a count of one. CDR3 region: CSSVRSTYNEQFF. In nucleotides, the CDR3 is TGCAGCAGTGTGCGGTCAACCTACAATGAGCAGTTCTTC. V is TRBV29-1 and J is TRBJ2-1, with unresolved D. Trimming took off 8 bases at V and 2 bases at J, with 13 bases between the two ends. Germline-derived CDR1 and CDR2 are SQVTM and ANQGSEA. The CDR3 covers 13 residues.

The chain links TRBV5-1 to TRBJ2-5, with D uncertain. V was clipped by 4 bases and J by 1 base, with 8 bases between them. Per germline, CDR1 SGHRS and CDR2 YFSETQ. The CDR3 loop spans 13 amino acids. DNA for the CDR3: TGCGCCAGCAGCAAGGAGCCCCAAGAGACCCAGTACTTC. It translates to CASSKEPQETQYF.

This clonotype was found a few times. The rearrangement joins TRBV14 to TRBJ2-3, with D perhaps TRBD2 (5 bases). The length of the CDR3 is 15 residues. The ends were cut back, 4 bases at V and 0 bases at J, with 11 bases in the middle. Germline V gene sequence: CDR1 SGHDN, CDR2 FVKESK. CDR3 sequence: CASSPPGSSTDTQYF. The CDR3, as DNA: TGTGCCAGCAGCCCACCGGGGTCCAGCACAGATACGCAGTATTTT. The full variable domain, in which reference TRBV14 and TRBJ2-3 provide the parts outside the CDR3, is EAGVTQFPSHSVIEKGQTVTLRCDPISGHDNLYWYRRVMGKEIKFLLHFVKESKQDESGMPNNRFLAERTGGTYSTLKVQPAELEDSGVYFCASSPPGSSTDTQYFGPGTRLTVL.

This sequence joins TRBV12-3 or TRBV12-4 and TRBJ2-3; D is uncertain. There are 14 residues in the CDR3. Between the trimmed V and J ends, which lost 2 bases and 4 bases, there was a span of 10 bases. This CDR3 reads CASSLYSRPDTQYF. The DNA for the CDR3 is TGTGCCAGCAGTTTATATAGCAGGCCAGATACGCAGTATTTT.

This clonotype showed up just a few times. V gene TRBV7-9 combines with J gene TRBJ2-5; the D is unclear. The germline gives CDR1 SEHNR, CDR2 FQNEAQ (reference sequence). CDR3 size: 11 residues. The ends were cut back, 7 bases at V and 5 bases at J, with 8 bases in the middle. This chain's CDR3 is CASTSRETQYF. The CDR3 DNA is TGTGCCAGCACCTCAAGGGAGACCCAGTACTTC.

The chain joins TRBV5-1 to TRBJ1-1, with a tentative D call TRBD1 (5 bases). Germline assignment: CDR1 SGHRS and CDR2 YFSETQ. This CDR3 is 15 amino acids long. Trimming left V 4 bases short and J 1 base short, with 14 bases between. The CDR3 protein is CASSLGDPKNTEAFF. The CDR3 coding sequence is TGCGCCAGCAGCCTCGGGGACCCTAAGAACACTGAAGCTTTCTTT.

The chain employs TRBV28 and TRBJ1-5; 7 bases map to TRBD1. V lost 6 bases, J lost 0 bases, and 5 bases stayed unmatched. Germline values: CDR1 MDHEN, CDR2 SYDVKM. The CDR3 sequence is 15 residues long. CDR3 in DNA: TGTGCCAGCAGATCCGACAGGGATAGCAATCAGCCCCAGCATTTT. It translates to CASRSDRDSNQPQHF.

The rearrangement uses TRBV12-3 or TRBV12-4 and TRBJ1-1, with a tentative D call TRBD1 (5 bases). Trimming shortened V by 3 bases and J by 3 bases, and 11 bases separated the two germline ends. This CDR3 region has 14 residues. The CDR3 DNA reads as TGTGCCAGCAGTTTGATGGCGGGGGACACTGAAGCTTTCTTT. Its protein is CASSLMAGDTEAFF.

This rearrangement joins TRBV7-9 to TRBJ2-7, with TRBD1 as a possible D gene (5 bases). Germline CDR1 is SEHNR and CDR2 is FQNEAQ (reference sequence). The CDR3 runs to 14 residues. V was trimmed by 5 bases and J by 0 bases, leaving 11 bases between them. The CDR3 nucleotides are TGTGCCAGCAGCCTGGACACTTACTCCTACGAGCAGTACTTC. Its translation is CASSLDTYSYEQYF.